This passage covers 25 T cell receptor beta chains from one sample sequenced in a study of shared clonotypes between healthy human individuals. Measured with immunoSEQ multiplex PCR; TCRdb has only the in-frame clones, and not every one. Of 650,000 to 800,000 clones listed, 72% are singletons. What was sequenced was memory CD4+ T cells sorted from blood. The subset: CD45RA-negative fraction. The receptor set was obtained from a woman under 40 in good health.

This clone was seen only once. The CDR3 here is CASSPGQETYEQYF. CDR3 DNA sequence: TGCGCCAGCAGCCCAGGTCAGGAAACCTACGAGCAGTACTTC. The chain employs TRBV5-1 and TRBJ2-7; D gene ambiguous. Trimming cost V 4 bases and J 2 bases, with 13 bases left between them. Per germline, CDR1 SGHRS and CDR2 YFSETQ. This CDR3 contains 14 residues. Supplemented by reference TRBV5-1 and TRBJ2-7, the full variable domain reads KAGVTQTPRYLIKTRGQQVTLSCSPISGHRSVSWYQQTPGQGLQFLFEYFSETQRNKGNFPGRFSGRQFSNSRSEMNVSTLELGDSALYLCASSPGQETYEQYFGPGTRLTVT.

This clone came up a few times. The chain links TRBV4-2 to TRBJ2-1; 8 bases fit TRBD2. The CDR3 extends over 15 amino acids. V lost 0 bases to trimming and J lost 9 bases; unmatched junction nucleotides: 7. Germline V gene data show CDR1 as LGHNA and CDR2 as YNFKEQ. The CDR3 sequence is CASSQETSGLSEQFF. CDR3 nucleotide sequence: TGTGCCAGCAGCCAAGAAACTAGCGGCCTTAGTGAGCAGTTCTTC.

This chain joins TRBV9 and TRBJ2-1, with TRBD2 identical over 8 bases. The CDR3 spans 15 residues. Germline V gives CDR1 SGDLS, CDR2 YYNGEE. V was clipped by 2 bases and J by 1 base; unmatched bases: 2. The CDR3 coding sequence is TGTGCCAGCAGCGTTACTAGCGGTTCCTACAATGAGCAGTTCTTC. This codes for CASSVTSGSYNEQFF.

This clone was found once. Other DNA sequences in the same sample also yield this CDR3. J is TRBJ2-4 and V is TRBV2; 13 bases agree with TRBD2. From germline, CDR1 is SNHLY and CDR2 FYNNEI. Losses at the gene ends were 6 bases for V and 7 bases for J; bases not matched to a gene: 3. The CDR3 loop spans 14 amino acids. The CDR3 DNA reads TGTGCCAGCAGAGGACTAGCGGGAGTTAACATTCAGTACTTC. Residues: CASRGLAGVNIQYF.

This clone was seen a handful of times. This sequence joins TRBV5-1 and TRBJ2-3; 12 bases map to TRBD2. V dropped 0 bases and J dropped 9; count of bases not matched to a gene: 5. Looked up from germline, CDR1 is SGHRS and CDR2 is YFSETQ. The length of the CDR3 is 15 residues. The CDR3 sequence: CASSLGLAGAETQYF. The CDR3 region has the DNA TGCGCCAGCAGCTTGGGACTAGCGGGAGCGGAAACGCAGTATTTT.

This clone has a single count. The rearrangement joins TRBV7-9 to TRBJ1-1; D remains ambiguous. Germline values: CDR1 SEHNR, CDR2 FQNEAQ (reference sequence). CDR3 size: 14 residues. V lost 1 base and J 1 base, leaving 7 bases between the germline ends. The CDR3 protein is CASSLGNENTEAFF. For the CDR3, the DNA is TGTGCCAGCAGCTTAGGGAACGAGAACACTGAAGCTTTCTTT.

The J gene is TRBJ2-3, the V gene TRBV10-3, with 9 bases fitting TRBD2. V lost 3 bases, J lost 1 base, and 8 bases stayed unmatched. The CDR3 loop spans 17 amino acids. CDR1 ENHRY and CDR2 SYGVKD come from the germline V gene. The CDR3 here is CAISDGVAGVGTDTQYF. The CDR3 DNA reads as TGTGCCATCAGTGATGGAGTAGCGGGAGTTGGCACAGATACGCAGTATTTT.

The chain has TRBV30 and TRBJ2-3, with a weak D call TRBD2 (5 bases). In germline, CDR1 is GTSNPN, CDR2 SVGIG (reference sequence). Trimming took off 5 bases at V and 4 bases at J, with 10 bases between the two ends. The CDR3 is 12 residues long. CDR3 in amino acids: CAWGGLADTQYF. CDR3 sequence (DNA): TGTGCCTGGGGTGGACTGGCAGATACGCAGTATTTT.

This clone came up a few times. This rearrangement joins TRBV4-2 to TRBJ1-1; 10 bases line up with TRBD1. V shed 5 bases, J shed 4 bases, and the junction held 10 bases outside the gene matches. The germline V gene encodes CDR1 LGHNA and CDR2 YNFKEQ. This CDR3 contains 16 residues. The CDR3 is CASSNPDRGLVTEAFF. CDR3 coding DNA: TGTGCCAGCAGCAACCCCGACAGGGGGCTGGTCACTGAAGCTTTCTTT.

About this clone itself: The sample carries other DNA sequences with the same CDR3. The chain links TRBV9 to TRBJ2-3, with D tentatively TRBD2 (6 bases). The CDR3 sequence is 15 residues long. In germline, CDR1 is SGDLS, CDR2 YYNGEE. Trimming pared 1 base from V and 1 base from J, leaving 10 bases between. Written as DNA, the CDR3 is TGTGCCAGCAGCGTACTTGGCGGGGGCACAGATACGCAGTATTTT. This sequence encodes CASSVLGGGTDTQYF.

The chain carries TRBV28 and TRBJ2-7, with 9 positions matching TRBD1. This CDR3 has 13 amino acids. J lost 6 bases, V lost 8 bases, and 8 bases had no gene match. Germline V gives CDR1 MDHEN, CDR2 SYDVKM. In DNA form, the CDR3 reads TGTGCCAGCGAGGGACAGGGACTCGCCGAGCAGTACTTC. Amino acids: CASEGQGLAEQYF.

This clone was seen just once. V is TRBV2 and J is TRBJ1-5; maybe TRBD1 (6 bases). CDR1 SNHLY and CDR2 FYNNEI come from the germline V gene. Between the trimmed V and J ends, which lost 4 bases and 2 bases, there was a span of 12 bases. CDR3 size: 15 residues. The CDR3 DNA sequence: TGTGCCAGCAGTGTAAACAGGGACGGCAATCAGCCCCAGCATTTT. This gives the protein CASSVNRDGNQPQHF.

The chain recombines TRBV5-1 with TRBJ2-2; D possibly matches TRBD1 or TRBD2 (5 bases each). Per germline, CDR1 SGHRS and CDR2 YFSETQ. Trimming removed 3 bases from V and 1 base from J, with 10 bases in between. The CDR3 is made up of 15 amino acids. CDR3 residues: CASSSGTMNTGELFF. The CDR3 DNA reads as TGCGCCAGCAGCTCCGGGACGATGAACACCGGGGAGCTGTTTTTT. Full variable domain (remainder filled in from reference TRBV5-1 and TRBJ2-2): KAGVTQTPRYLIKTRGQQVTLSCSPISGHRSVSWYQQTPGQGLQFLFEYFSETQRNKGNFPGRFSGRQFSNSRSEMNVSTLELGDSALYLCASSSGTMNTGELFFGEGSRLTVL.

CDR3 amino acids: CASSEGYTF. CDR3 nucleotide sequence: TGTGCCAGCAGTGAGGGCTACACCTTC. V usage is TRBV6-1 and J usage is TRBJ1-2; D unclear. Trimming took 3 bases from V and 8 from J, leaving 1 base between them. CDR1 is MNHNS and CDR2 is SASEGT in the germline V gene. The CDR3 covers 9 residues.

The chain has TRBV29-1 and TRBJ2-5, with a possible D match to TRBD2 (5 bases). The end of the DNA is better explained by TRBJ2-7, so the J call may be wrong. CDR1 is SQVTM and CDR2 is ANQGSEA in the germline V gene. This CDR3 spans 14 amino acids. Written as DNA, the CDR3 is TGCAGCGCCGCGGTGGGTCGTGCGGGCTACGAGCAGTACTTC. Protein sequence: CSAAVGRAGYEQYF.

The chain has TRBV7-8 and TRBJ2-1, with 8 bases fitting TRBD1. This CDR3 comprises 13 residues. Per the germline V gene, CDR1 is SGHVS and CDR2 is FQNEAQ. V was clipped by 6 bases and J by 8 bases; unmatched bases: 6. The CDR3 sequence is CASRARGQDEQFF. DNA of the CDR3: TGTGCCAGCAGAGCCAGGGGGCAGGATGAGCAGTTCTTC.

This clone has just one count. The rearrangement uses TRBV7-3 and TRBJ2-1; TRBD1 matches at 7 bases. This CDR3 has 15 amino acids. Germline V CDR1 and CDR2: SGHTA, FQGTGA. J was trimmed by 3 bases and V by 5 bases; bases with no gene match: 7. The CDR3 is CASSVPGTDYNEQFF. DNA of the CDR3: TGTGCCAGCAGCGTGCCCGGGACAGACTACAATGAGCAGTTCTTC.

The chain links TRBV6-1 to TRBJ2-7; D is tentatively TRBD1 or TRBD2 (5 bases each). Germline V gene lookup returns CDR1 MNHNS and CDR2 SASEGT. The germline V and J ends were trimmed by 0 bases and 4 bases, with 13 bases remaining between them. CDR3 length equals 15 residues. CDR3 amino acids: CASSEARDAPYEQYF. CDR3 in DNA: TGTGCCAGCAGTGAAGCCAGGGACGCGCCTTACGAGCAGTACTTC.

The CDR3 loop is CASSRTGLGETQYF. CDR3 nucleotide sequence: TGCGCCAGCAGCCGGACAGGGCTCGGGGAGACCCAGTACTTC. This rearrangement joins TRBV4-1 to TRBJ2-5; 8 bases are shared with TRBD1. Per the germline V gene, CDR1 is MGHRA and CDR2 is YSYEKL. The CDR3 is 14 amino acids. J gave up 5 bases and V 4 bases, and 6 bases lay outside the gene matches.

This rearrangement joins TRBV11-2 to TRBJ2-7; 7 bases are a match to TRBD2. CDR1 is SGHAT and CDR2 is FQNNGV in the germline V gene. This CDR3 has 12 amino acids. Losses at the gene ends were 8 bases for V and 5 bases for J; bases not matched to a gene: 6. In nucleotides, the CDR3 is TGTGCCAGCGGGAGGGTCGCCCACGAGCAGTACTTC. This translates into CASGRVAHEQYF.

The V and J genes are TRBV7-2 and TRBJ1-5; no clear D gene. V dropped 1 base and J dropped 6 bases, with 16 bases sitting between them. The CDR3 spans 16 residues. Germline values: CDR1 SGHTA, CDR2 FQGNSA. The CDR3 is CASSLGALLEGQPQHF. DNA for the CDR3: TGTGCCAGCAGCTTAGGGGCTCTGCTCGAGGGTCAGCCCCAGCATTTT.

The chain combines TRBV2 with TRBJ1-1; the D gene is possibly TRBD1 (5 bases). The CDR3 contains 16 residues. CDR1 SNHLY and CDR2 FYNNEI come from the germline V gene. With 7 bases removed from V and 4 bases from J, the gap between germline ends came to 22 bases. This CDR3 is CASNHQGHLFGTEAFF. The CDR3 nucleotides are TGTGCCAGCAACCACCAGGGCCATTTATTTGGCACTGAAGCTTTCTTT.

The CDR3 protein is CASSPYGGPNEQFF. CDR3 bases: TGCGCCAGCAGCCCTTACGGGGGCCCGAATGAGCAGTTCTTC. The chain has TRBV4-1 and TRBJ2-1, with D perhaps given as TRBD1 or TRBD2 (6 bases each). Trimming removed 4 bases at V and 7 bases at J, with 14 bases between. CDR1 and CDR2 from the germline V gene are MGHRA and YSYEKL. CDR3 size: 14 residues.

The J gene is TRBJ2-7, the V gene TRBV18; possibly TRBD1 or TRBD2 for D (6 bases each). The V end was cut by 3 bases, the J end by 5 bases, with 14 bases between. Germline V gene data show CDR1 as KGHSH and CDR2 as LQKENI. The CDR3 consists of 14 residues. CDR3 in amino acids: CASSPYNREDEQYF. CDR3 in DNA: TGTGCCAGCTCACCTTACAACAGGGAGGACGAGCAGTACTTC.

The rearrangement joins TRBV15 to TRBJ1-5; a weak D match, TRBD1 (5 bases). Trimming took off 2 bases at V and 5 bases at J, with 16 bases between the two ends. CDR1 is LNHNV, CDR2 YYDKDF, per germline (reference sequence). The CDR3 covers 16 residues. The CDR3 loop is CATSRPGQSLYQPQHF. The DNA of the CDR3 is TGTGCCACCAGCAGACCCGGACAATCCCTATATCAGCCCCAGCATTTT.